The rows below give T cell receptor beta chains drawn from one sample of a study of blood T cell repertoires in COVID-19. Profiled with immunoSEQ multiplex PCR; TCRdb holds only in-frame clones, not every one. The sample contains 150,000 to 200,000 clones, 84% of which appear only once. The specimen sequenced was peripheral blood. These receptor sequences come from a human donor in a cohort sampled during active COVID-19. Both conserved end residues are part of each CDR3. Clone sizes are given selectively: once, few, many, or a class where the clone is expanded.

CDR3aa: CATSRVRNSGNTIYF
abundance: -
v_gene: TRBV15
j_gene: TRBJ1-3

CDR3aa: CASSRNRQGEAGTEAFF
abundance: once
v_gene: TRBV18
j_gene: TRBJ1-1

CDR3aa: CASSAGTGVGYTF
abundance: -
v_gene: TRBV19
j_gene: TRBJ1-2

CDR3aa: CASRGGNEQYF
abundance: -
v_gene: TRBV6-5
j_gene: TRBJ2-7

CDR3aa: CASRERTGGNQPQHF
abundance: -
v_gene: TRBV21-1
j_gene: TRBJ1-5

CDR3aa: CASSLSGGNTEAFF
abundance: -
v_gene: TRBV7-9
j_gene: TRBJ1-1

CDR3aa: CASSTRTAANYGYTF
abundance: -
v_gene: TRBV6-5
j_gene: TRBJ1-2

CDR3aa: CASSWDPGQGVGEKLFF
abundance: -
v_gene: TRBV5-1
j_gene: TRBJ1-4

CDR3aa: CASSELSGLNTEAFF
abundance: -
v_gene: TRBV6-1
j_gene: TRBJ1-1

CDR3aa: CASSSTSWAANTGELFF
abundance: -
v_gene: TRBV13
j_gene: TRBJ2-2

CDR3aa: CAIMPNEGNYGYTF
abundance: once
v_gene: TRBV10-3
j_gene: TRBJ1-2

CDR3aa: CASRGGSSYNSPLHF
abundance: -
v_gene: TRBV6-5
j_gene: TRBJ1-6

CDR3aa: CASSFGQGGSEAFF
abundance: -
v_gene: TRBV5-5
j_gene: TRBJ1-1

CDR3aa: CASSSLKTGENQPQHF
abundance: -
v_gene: TRBV18
j_gene: TRBJ1-5

CDR3aa: CASRGTPNTEAFF
abundance: -
v_gene: TRBV19
j_gene: TRBJ1-1

CDR3aa: CASSPSGGLNQPQHF
abundance: once
v_gene: TRBV4-1
j_gene: TRBJ1-5